This T cell receptor beta chain was obtained from a study of T cells in localized non-small cell lung cancer. General study results and limits: Out of the top 100 tumor clones, a median roughly 50 were seen in adjacent lung. The study found T cell clonality highest in uninvolved adjacent lung, above tumor. Longer overall survival was linked to higher blood T cell density. Sequencing was limited to one tumor region, leaving the possibility of heterogeneity open.

As concerns this clone: As yet, its antigen is unknown.

The V gene end was trimmed by 6 bases and the J gene end by 6 bases; junction bases not matched to a gene: 0. The CDR3 consists of 13 residues. The germline gives CDR1 SEHNR, CDR2 FQNEAQ (reference sequence). Profiled with immunoSEQ multiplex PCR; TCRdb holds only in-frame clones, not every one. The sample has over 45,000 clones; 60% to 80% are singletons. The sequenced sample was peripheral blood, obtained before any cancer treatment. This sequence joins TRBV7-9 and TRBJ2-2; 11 nucleotides agree with TRBD1. This TCR derives from a man aged 40 to 70 with stage I squamous cell lung carcinoma. The chain's CDR3 is CASRGQGAGELFF. In nucleotides, the CDR3 is TGTGCCAGCAGGGGACAGGGGGCCGGGGAGCTGTTTTTT.